This entry concerns a single T cell receptor beta chain. Its antigen is as yet unknown. This sample is drawn from a study of response to subunit inactivated influenza vaccine. Broader study findings: Researchers suggested that each seasonal influenza vaccination recruits few new T cells.

One entry per CDR3 protein results from TCRdb running MiXCR on the RT-PCR reads. The sample has roughly 630,000 distinct CDR3 sequences; approximately 15% are singletons. The CDR3 consists of 17 residues. The J segment lost 1 base and the V segment lost 1 base, leaving 7 bases of the junction unmatched. Germline loops: CDR1 SGHVS, CDR2 FNYEAQ. Source: PBMCs from blood, taken roughly 2 weeks before vaccination. The chain joins TRBV7-6 to TRBJ1-3; 7 nucleotides agree with TRBD1. This TCR came from a man aged 45 to 65 who received an inactivated influenza vaccine. CDR3 in amino acids: CASSLVGTATSGNTIYF. DNA of the CDR3: TGTGCCAGCAGCTTAGTGGGGACAGCTACGTCTGGAAACACCATATATTTT.